The 8 T cell receptor beta chains below were found in one sample sequenced in a study of response to subunit inactivated influenza vaccine. TCRdb reanalysed the RT-PCR reads using MiXCR and keeps one entry per CDR3 protein. Of roughly 790,000 distinct CDR3 sequences detected, 21% appear once; the ten largest clones hold 10%. This specimen was PBMCs from blood, taken roughly 5 days after vaccination. The receptor source for this set is a man aged 45-60 years who received an inactivated influenza vaccine.

The chain combines TRBV7-2 with TRBJ1-2, with D uncertain. Germline-derived CDR1 and CDR2 are SGHTA and FQGNSA. This CDR3 region has 13 residues. Trimming pared 0 bases from V and 0 bases from J, leaving 2 bases between. CDR3: CASSLAPNYGYTF. The CDR3 DNA reads TGTGCCAGCAGCTTAGCACCTAACTATGGCTACACCTTC.

This clonotype turned up a few times. The gene calls are TRBV7-8 and TRBJ2-7, with D perhaps assigned TRBD1 or TRBD2 (5 bases each). CDR3 length: 14 residues. Between the trimmed V and J ends, which lost 1 base and 2 bases, there was a span of 9 bases. CDR1 is SGHVS and CDR2 is FQNEAQ in the germline V gene. CDR3 nucleotide sequence: TGTGCCAGCAGCTTAGTTGTGGGACCCTACGAGCAGTACTTC. Encoded protein: CASSLVVGPYEQYF.

This clonotype was seen a few times. The chain links TRBV18 to TRBJ1-1, with TRBD1 as a possible D gene (5 bases). The V and J ends lost 8 bases and 1 base respectively, with 17 bases between them. CDR3 length: 15 residues. The germline CDR1 and CDR2 sequences are KGHSH and LQKENI. CDR3 residues: CASHGWGSGNTEAFF. The CDR3 bases are TGTGCCAGCCATGGCTGGGGCTCTGGGAACACTGAAGCTTTCTTT.

This clonotype has only a few counts. This sequence joins TRBV6-2 or TRBV6-3 and TRBJ2-7; D unclear. CDR3 length: 15 amino acids. Germline V CDR1 and CDR2: MNHEY, SVGEGT. V was clipped by 2 bases and J by 3 bases, with 14 bases between them. The chain's CDR3 is CASSYERPPFYEQYF. CDR3 coding DNA: TGTGCCAGCAGTTACGAAAGGCCACCGTTCTACGAGCAGTACTTC.

In its sample, this clonotype was seen a few times. The gene calls are TRBV7-2 and TRBJ2-4; D not certain. V was pared by 11 bases and J by 4 bases, with 18 bases between. This CDR3 is built from 14 residues. Germline CDR1 reads SGHTA; CDR2 reads FQGNSA. This chain's CDR3 is CASKLSGPKNIQYF. The CDR3 coding sequence is TGTGCCTCCAAGCTGAGTGGGCCTAAAAACATTCAGTACTTC.

The genes are TRBV15 and TRBJ2-5, with 7 bases lining up with TRBD1. The germline gives CDR1 LNHNV, CDR2 YYDKDF (reference sequence). This CDR3 has 16 amino acids. Trimming took 2 bases from V and 6 from J; bases not matched to a gene: 12. CDR3 sequence: CATSRPVSTGSKTQYF. CDR3 nucleotides: TGTGCCACCAGCAGACCCGTATCGACAGGGTCAAAGACCCAGTACTTC.

The rearrangement links TRBV15 to TRBJ2-7, with D maybe TRBD1 (6 bases). V lost 0 bases, J lost 2 bases, and 11 bases lay in between. CDR3 size: 15 residues. The germline V gene has CDR1 LNHNV and CDR2 YYDKDF (reference sequence). CDR3 region: CATSRDEGVPYEQYF. In nucleotides, the CDR3 is TGTGCCACCAGCAGAGATGAGGGGGTCCCCTACGAGCAGTACTTC.

J is TRBJ2-2 and V is TRBV30; D ambiguous. This CDR3 has 14 residues. Germline loops: CDR1 GTSNPN, CDR2 SVGIG (reference sequence). The V end was cut by 2 bases, the J end by 1 base, with 8 bases between. CDR3: CAWSRPGNTGELFF. The CDR3 bases are TGTGCCTGGAGTAGGCCAGGGAACACCGGGGAGCTGTTTTTT.